Listed here is a single T cell receptor (beta chain). The entry originates in a study of T cell responses to AZD1222 COVID-19 vaccine. Clones were sequenced by immunoSEQ multiplex PCR, and TCRdb holds only the in-frame ones, with some missing. The sample contains around 110,000 clones, around 90% of which appear only once. V shed 4 bases and J shed 5 bases, with 18 bases lying between them. Germline V gives CDR1 SGHDT, CDR2 YYEEEE. The CDR3 contains 15 residues. V and J are TRBV5-6 and TRBJ1-1; D is possibly TRBD1 (5 bases). The clonotype comes from an adult in good health. The sequencing used peripheral blood, collected on day 0 of AZD1222 vaccination. For the CDR3, the DNA is TGTGCCAGCAGCATACGATGGGGACGCGGGACTGAAGCTTTCTTT. Translated, it gives CASSIRWGRGTEAFF.